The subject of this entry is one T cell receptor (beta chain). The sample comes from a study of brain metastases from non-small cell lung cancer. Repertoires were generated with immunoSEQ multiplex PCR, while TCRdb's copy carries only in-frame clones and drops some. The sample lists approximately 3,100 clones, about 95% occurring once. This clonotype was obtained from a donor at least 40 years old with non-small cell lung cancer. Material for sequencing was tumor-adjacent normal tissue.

DNA for the CDR3: TGTGCCAGCAGTTACTCGGGGGCGGCTCAGCCCCAGCATTTT. It specifies CASSYSGAAQPQHF. The chain uses TRBV6-2 or TRBV6-3 and TRBJ1-5, with a weak D call TRBD1 (6 bases). Per germline, CDR1 MNHEY and CDR2 SVGEGT. The CDR3 extends over 14 amino acids. V lost 0 bases to trimming and J lost 6 bases, with 9 bases between them.